Reported below is one T cell receptor (beta chain). Its antigen has not been determined. One base away there is no much larger clone; base qualities are not given. This specimen comes from a study of blood T cell repertoires in COVID-19 (dated by TCRdb to 2018 to 2021). Describing the broader study: Samples covering the acute and convalescent phases of COVID-19 were provided by collaborators in the United States, Italy and Spain. The prospective study material was composed of cDNA or gDNA derived from T cells, B-cell-depleted T cells, or PBMCs. Deeply sampled blood TCRbeta repertoires from subjects exposed to, actively infected with, or recovered from COVID-19 were included in the dataset. The repertoires were made available in a free public database intended to serve as a resource for research on the immune response to SARS-CoV-2. The samples were drawn from two sources: the first 160 participants of the ongoing ImmuneRACE study, and over 1,000 subjects contributed by 6 global collaborators. A de-identified subject ID, COVID-19 status, age in years and sex were almost always included in the sample metadata. HLA class I and class II types, where available, came from metadata supplied by the sample provider rather than from assay-based typing. General conclusions and limits of the study: The amount of clinical and demographic metadata varied by source and participant and was provided uncurated.

TCRbeta CDR3 regions were amplified from genomic DNA using the immunoSEQ Assay, a bias-controlled multiplex PCR. Turning to the authors' computational methods: The number of nucleated cells in each sample was estimated by amplification of reference gene primers within the assay. To quantify the absolute abundance of each unique TCRbeta CDR3 rearrangement, sequence reads were collapsed and filtered. For each sample, productive Simpson clonality was calculated by taking the square root of Simpson's diversity index across productive rearrangements. Sourced from immuneACCESS, this table was stored by TCRdb with only in-frame sequences that have V and J called. A share of the clones is absent; for the studies checked, an unresolved V gene accounts for under half, and the remainder has no known explanation. That table is the source of V, J and clone size, and D and trimming were worked out from the DNA. The sample records a few hundred thousand clones, 87% of which are singletons. About 8% of the sample goes to the ten largest clones.

From cysteine to phenylalanine, the CDR3 is 11 amino acids long. Solely the CDR3 DNA is kept, with 33 bases framed from the first base. The germline V gene encodes CDR1 SQVTM and CDR2 ANQGSEA. A distance of 13 bases separates the germline ends of V and J, which lose 6 bases and 7 bases respectively. A second Seattle source provided samples from volunteer blood donors who had recovered from COVID-19. Whole blood was collected in K2EDTA tubes by collaborating institutions according to the institutions' own protocols. For TCRbeta analysis, collaborator samples were shipped as frozen whole blood, as isolated PBMCs, or as DNA extracted from either sample type.

What was sequenced was peripheral blood. This TCR derives from a woman aged 45-59 years who had recovered from COVID-19. Recombination connected TRBV29-1 to TRBJ2-7; the best D guess is TRBD2, with 7 bases matching. The bases are TGCAGCGTCGTCGAGGGGGGGGAGCAGTACTTC. Translated, it gives CSVVEGGEQYF.